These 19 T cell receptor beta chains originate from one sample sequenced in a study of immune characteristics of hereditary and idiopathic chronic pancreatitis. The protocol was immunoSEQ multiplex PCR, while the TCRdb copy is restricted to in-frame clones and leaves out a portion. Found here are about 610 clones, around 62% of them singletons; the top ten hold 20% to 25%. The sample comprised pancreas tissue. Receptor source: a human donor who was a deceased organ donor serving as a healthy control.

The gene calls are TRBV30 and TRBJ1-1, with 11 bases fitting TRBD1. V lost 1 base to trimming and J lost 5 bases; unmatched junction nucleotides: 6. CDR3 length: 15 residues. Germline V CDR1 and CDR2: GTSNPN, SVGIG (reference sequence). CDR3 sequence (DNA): TGTGCCTGGAGTGAATGGACAGGGGGCCTTACTGAAGCTTTCTTT. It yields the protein CAWSEWTGGLTEAFF.

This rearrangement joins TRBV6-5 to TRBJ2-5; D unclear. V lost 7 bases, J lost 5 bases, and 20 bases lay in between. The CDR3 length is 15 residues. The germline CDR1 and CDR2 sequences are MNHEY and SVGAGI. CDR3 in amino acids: CASKSILVPVETQYF. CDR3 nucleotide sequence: TGTGCCAGCAAATCAATTCTTGTCCCGGTGGAGACCCAGTACTTC.

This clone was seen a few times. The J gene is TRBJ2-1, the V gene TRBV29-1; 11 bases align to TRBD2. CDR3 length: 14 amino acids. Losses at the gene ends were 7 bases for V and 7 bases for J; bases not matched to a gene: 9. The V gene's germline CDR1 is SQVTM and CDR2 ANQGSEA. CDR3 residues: CSARGPSGGNEQFF. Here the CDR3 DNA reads TGCAGCGCCCGCGGACCTAGCGGGGGGAATGAGCAGTTCTTC.

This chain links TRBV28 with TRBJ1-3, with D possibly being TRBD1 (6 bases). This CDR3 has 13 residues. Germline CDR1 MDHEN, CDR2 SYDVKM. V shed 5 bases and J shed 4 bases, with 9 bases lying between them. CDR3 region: CASSDQGGNTIYF. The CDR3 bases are TGTGCCAGCAGTGATCAGGGGGGAAACACCATATATTTT.

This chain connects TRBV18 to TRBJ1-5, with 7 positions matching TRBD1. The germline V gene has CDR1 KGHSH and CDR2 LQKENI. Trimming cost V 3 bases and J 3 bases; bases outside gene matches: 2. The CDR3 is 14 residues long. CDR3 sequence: CASSPGQINQPQHF. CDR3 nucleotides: TGTGCCAGCTCACCGGGACAGATCAATCAGCCCCAGCATTTT.

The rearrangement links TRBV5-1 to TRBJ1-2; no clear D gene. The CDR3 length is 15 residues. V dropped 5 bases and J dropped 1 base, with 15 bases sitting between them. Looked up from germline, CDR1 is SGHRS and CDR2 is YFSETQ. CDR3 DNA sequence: TGCGCCAGCAGGCTGGCGCTGGGAGTTAACTATGGCTACACCTTC. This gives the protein CASRLALGVNYGYTF. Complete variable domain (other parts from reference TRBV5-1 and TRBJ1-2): KAGVTQTPRYLIKTRGQQVTLSCSPISGHRSVSWYQQTPGQGLQFLFEYFSETQRNKGNFPGRFSGRQFSNSRSEMNVSTLELGDSALYLCASRLALGVNYGYTFGSGTRLTVV.

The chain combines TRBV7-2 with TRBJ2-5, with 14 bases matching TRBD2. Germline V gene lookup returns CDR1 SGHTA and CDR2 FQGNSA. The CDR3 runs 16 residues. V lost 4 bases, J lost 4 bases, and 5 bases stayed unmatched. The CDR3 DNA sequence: TGTGCCAGCAGCTCCGGACTAGCGGGAGGTAGAGAGACCCAGTACTTC. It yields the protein CASSSGLAGGRETQYF.

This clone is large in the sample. The CDR3 spells CASSFQTGNGYTF. In nucleotides, the CDR3 is TGTGCCAGCTCATTTCAAACAGGGAATGGCTACACCTTC. The rearrangement uses TRBV18 and TRBJ1-2, with D tentatively TRBD1 (6 bases). Trimming pared 5 bases from V and 6 bases from J, leaving 13 bases between. CDR1 is KGHSH and CDR2 is LQKENI in the germline V gene. The CDR3 runs 13 residues.

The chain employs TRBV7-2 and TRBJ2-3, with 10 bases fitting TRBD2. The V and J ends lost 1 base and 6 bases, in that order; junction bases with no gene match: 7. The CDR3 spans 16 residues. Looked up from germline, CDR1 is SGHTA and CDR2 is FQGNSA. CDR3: CASSLGLAGGRDTQYF. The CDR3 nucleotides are TGTGCCAGCAGCTTAGGATTAGCGGGAGGAAGGGATACGCAGTATTTT.

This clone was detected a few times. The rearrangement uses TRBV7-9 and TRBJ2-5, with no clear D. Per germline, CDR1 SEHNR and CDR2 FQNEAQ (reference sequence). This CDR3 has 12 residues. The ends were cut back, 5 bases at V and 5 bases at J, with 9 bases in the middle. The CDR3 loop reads CASSPQAETQYF. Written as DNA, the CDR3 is TGTGCCAGCAGCCCTCAGGCCGAGACCCAGTACTTC.

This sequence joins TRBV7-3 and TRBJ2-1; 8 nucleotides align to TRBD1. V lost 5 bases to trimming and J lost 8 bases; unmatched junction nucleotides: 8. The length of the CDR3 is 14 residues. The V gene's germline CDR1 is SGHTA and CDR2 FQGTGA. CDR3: CASSPGGTGYEQFF. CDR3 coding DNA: TGTGCCAGCAGCCCAGGAGGGACAGGCTATGAGCAGTTCTTC.

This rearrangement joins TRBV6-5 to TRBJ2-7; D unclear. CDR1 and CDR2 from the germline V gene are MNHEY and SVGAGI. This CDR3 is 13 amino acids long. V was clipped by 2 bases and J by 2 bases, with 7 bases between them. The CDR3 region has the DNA TGTGCCAGCAGTTACAGAAGAACCTACGAGCAGTACTTC. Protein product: CASSYRRTYEQYF.

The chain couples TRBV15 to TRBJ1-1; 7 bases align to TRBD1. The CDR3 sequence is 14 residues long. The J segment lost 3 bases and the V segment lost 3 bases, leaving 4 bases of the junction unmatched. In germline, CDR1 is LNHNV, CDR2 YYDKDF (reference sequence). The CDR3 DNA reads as TGTGCCACCAGCAGGACAGGGCCCTACACTGAAGCTTTCTTT. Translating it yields CATSRTGPYTEAFF.

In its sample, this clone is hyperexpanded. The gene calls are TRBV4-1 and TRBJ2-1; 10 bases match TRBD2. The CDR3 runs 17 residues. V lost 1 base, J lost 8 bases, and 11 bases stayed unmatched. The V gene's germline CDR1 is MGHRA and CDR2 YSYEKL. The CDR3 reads CASSQGDGTSVLYEQFF. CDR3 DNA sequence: TGCGCCAGCAGCCAAGGTGATGGGACTAGCGTTTTGTATGAGCAGTTCTTC.

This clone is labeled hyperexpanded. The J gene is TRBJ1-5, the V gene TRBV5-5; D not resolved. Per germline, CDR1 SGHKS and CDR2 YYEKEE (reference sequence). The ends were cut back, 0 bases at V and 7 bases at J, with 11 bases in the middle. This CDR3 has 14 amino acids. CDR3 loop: CASSLEWFGQPQHF. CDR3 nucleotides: TGTGCCAGCAGCTTGGAGTGGTTTGGGCAGCCCCAGCATTTT.

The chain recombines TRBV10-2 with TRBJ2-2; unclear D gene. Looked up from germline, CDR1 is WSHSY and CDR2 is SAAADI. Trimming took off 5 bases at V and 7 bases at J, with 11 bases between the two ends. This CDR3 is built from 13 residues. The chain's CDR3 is CASSTRLYGELFF. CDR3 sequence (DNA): TGCGCCAGCAGTACGCGGTTATACGGGGAGCTGTTTTTT.

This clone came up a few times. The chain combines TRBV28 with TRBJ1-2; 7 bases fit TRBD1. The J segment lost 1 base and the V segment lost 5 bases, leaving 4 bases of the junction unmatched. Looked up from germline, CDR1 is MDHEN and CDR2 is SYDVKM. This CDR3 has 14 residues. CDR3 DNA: TGTGCCAGCAGTGAGCACAGGGGTAACTATGGCTACACCTTC. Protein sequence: CASSEHRGNYGYTF.

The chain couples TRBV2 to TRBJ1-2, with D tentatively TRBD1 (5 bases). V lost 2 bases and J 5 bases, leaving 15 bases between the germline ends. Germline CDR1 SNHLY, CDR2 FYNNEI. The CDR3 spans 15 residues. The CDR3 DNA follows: TGTGCCAGCAGTGAATACGAAGGGGTCGGATATGGCTACACCTTC. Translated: CASSEYEGVGYGYTF.

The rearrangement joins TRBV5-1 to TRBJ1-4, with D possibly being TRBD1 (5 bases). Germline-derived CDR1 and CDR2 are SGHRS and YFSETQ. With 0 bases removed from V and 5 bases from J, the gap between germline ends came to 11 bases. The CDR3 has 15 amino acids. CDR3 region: CASSLAVGGNEKLFF. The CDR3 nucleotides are TGCGCCAGCAGCTTGGCCGTTGGGGGGAATGAAAAACTGTTTTTT. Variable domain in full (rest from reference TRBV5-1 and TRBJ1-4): KAGVTQTPRYLIKTRGQQVTLSCSPISGHRSVSWYQQTPGQGLQFLFEYFSETQRNKGNFPGRFSGRQFSNSRSEMNVSTLELGDSALYLCASSLAVGGNEKLFFGSGTQLSVL.